This T cell receptor beta chain was obtained from a study of blood T cell repertoires in COVID-19. V lost 1 base and J lost 9, with 19 bases in between. CDR3 length: 15 residues. Germline CDR1 reads LGHNA; CDR2 reads YSLEER. The method was immunoSEQ multiplex PCR; TCRdb's version includes in-frame clones alone and lacks a portion of them. The sample lists fewer than 80,000 clones; 70% to 80% were seen once. This clonotype was sampled from a woman of 80 years or more with active or convalescent COVID-19. The sample consisted of peripheral blood. J is TRBJ2-7 and V is TRBV4-3, with D possibly TRBD2 on 6 matching bases. CDR3 sequence reads: CASSQGLGGRVGQYF. In DNA, the CDR3 is TGCGCCAGCAGCCAAGGGCTGGGGGGTCGGGTGGGGCAGTACTTC.